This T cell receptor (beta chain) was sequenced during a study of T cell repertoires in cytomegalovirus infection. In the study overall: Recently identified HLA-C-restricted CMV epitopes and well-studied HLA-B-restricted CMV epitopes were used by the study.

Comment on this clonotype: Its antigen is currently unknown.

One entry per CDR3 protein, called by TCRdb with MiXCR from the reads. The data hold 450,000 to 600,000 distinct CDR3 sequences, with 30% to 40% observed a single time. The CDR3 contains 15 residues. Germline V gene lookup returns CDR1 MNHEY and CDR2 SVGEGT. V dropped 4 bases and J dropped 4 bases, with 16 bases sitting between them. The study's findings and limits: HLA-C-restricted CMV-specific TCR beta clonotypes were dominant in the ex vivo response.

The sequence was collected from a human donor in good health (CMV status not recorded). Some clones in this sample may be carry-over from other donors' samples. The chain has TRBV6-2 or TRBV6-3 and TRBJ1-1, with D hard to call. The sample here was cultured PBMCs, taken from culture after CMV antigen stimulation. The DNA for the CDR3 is TGTGCCAGCAGTTCCAGAGGCAACCGCGCCACTGAAGCTTTCTTT. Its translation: CASSSRGNRATEAFF.